The rows below give T cell receptor beta chains drawn from one sample of a study of cytomegalovirus exposure and HLA in healthy donors. Sequenced by immunoSEQ multiplex PCR; TCRdb stores in-frame clones only, minus some. This repertoire shows approximately 92,000 clones, over 70% found once; its top ten account for around 8%. Source material: PBMCs. These receptors came from a man in his sixties in good health and CMV-seronegative. CDR3s leave out the opening cysteine and the closing phenylalanine or tryptophan.

v_call	j_call	cdr3_aa
TRBV6-5	TRBJ1-3	ASSDSSGNTIY
TRBV5-6	TRBJ2-6	ASRRDRVPSGANVLT
TRBV7-2	TRBJ2-3	ASVRDRGISTDTQY
TRBV21-1	TRBJ2-1	ASSIDTSGISDYNEQF
TRBV7-8	TRBJ2-7	ASRLGGELKGEQY
TRBV5-6	TRBJ2-5	ASSLRETQY
TRBV28	TRBJ2-2	ASSFSRLPGELF
TRBV5-1	TRBJ2-5	ASSLVTGGKRETQY
TRBV7-9	TRBJ2-2	ASSPRRHGELF
TRBV7-2	TRBJ1-1	ASGRTGAKNTEAF
TRBV27	TRBJ2-4	ASSLGRLAGAPQY
TRBV5-6	TRBJ1-1	ASSPNTGFARGTEAF
TRBV6-1	TRBJ2-6	ASSELAGANVLT
TRBV28	TRBJ2-6	ASSLIGQGVPGANVLT
TRBV9	TRBJ2-5	ASTHGTGQETQY
TRBV27	TRBJ1-5	ASSLSPSGLRGQPQH
TRBV4-3	TRBJ1-5	ASSQNVLGHNSNQPQH
TRBV4-1	TRBJ2-3	ASSGGWGSGGDTQY
TRBV19	TRBJ2-5	ASSIVFQASGEETQY
TRBV5-1	TRBJ2-3	ASSLGSGADTQY
TRBV7-2	TRBJ1-2	ASSLEPWTDYGYT
TRBV28	TRBJ1-5	ASSSPSGENQPQH
TRBV5-4	TRBJ1-1	ASSFTGNTEAF
TRBV10-2	TRBJ1-6	ASSQAGSNSPLH
TRBV7-9	TRBJ2-7	ASSLTDRVSYEQY
TRBV19	TRBJ2-2	ASRERTGGTTGELF
TRBV7-9	TRBJ2-7	ASSAQGGGLDEQY
TRBV6-1	TRBJ2-3	AIEDRVSTDTQY
TRBV30	NA	AWKRTGGSYEQY
TRBV6-6	TRBJ2-7	ATRDNDSYEQY
TRBV19	TRBJ1-2	ASRPPAGDYGYT
TRBV6-6	TRBJ2-6	ASRTGSSGANVLT
TRBV19	TRBJ2-1	ASSIGGGRSYNEQF
TRBV13	TRBJ2-7	ASSDRRGDRQY
TRBV27	TRBJ2-1	ARRPSGRALPEQF
TRBV5-1	TRBJ2-5	ASSLRLGQGETQY
TRBV5-4	TRBJ2-1	ASSLTSGRGEQF
TRBV9	TRBJ2-7	ASSVERGTGEAYEQY
TRBV5-4	TRBJ1-1	ASRPTNRGSTEAF
TRBV27	TRBJ1-2	ASSLRQGSYRYT
TRBV2	TRBJ2-2	ASSGWSAGGSNTGELF
TRBV19	TRBJ1-6	ASSPPNTGSSPLH
TRBV4-3	TRBJ2-7	ASSQERPAGVAYEQY
TRBV7-9	TRBJ1-2	ASSREGDRVL
TRBV19	TRBJ2-1	ASSIGFEGQGYNEQF
TRBV30	TRBJ1-4	AWSAYLYVGASEKLF
TRBV5-6	TRBJ2-6	ASSYGQGLSSGANVLT
TRBV9	TRBJ1-3	ASSRGDNSGNTIY
TRBV15	TRBJ1-5	ATSRDLGGNQPQH
TRBV9	TRBJ2-7	ASSVGSGRAVTKNEQY
TRBV7-6	TRBJ2-1	ASSLVSTRVDNEQF
TRBV7-2	TRBJ2-7	ASSSGTGRNEQY
TRBV6-5	TRBJ1-4	ASSSPGRNEKLF
TRBV9	TRBJ2-7	ASSVEPGASEQY
TRBV7-9	TRBJ1-5	ASSPGLLDQPQH